This paragraph reports one T cell receptor beta chain. This entry is derived from a study of shared clonotypes between healthy human individuals. Donation came from healthy HIV-negative adults that had no recent acute infections or vaccinations. All of the donors resided in Nashville, Tennessee, and each was a Caucasian adult. The CDR3 runs 16 residues. The V gene's germline CDR1 is SGHRS and CDR2 YFSETQ. The V end lost 2 bases, the J end lost 2 bases, and 15 bases lay between the germline ends. Produced via immunoSEQ multiplex PCR; TCRdb's table is partial and in-frame only. The data contain just over 2,000,000 clones, 85% to 95% of them singletons.

The sequenced sample consisted of naive CD4+ T cells sorted from blood. As to subset: CD45RA+ positively selected. This receptor was taken from a man aged 18-30 years in good health. The V and J genes are TRBV5-1 and TRBJ2-3; D possibly corresponds to TRBD1 (6 bases). The CDR3 spells CASSFSPGQSTDTQYF. CDR3 sequence (DNA): TGCGCCAGCAGCTTTTCCCCCGGACAGTCCACAGATACGCAGTATTTT.